This T cell receptor (beta chain) was sequenced for a study of blood T cell repertoires in COVID-19. Study as a whole: The study drew acute and convalescent COVID-19 samples from the United States, Italy and Spain.

Original handling: Amplifying reference gene primers gave estimates of nucleated cell counts. Profiling relied on immunoSEQ multiplex PCR, and the TCRdb table lists in-frame clones only, not all of them. That table is the source of V, J and clone size, and D and trimming were worked out from the DNA. The data hold a few hundred thousand clones, with around 90% observed a single time. CDR1 and CDR2 (germline): SGDLS, YYNGEE. Trimming took off 3 bases at V and 4 bases at J, with 16 bases between the two ends. The CDR3 runs 15 residues. The specimen sequenced was peripheral blood. The chain uses TRBV9 and TRBJ1-1; D remains ambiguous. The clonotype comes from a man aged 60-69 years with acute or convalescent COVID-19. In DNA, the CDR3 is TGTGCCAGCAGCGCCCAACTTGCCTTAAGCACTGAAGCTTTCTTT. Translation: CASSAQLALSTEAFF.